The next 20 T cell receptor beta chains were all read from a single sample in a study of T-cell memory formation after mild COVID-19. TCRdb fed the 5' RACE reads into MiXCR, producing one record per CDR3 protein. The table records around 160,000 distinct CDR3 sequences, roughly 12% of them present only once. Sequencing was done on a sample of PBMCs or a T cell subset sorted from them (not recorded which). The receptors here all came from a man aged 18 to 30 who had mild COVID-19 (a few samples of this study predate the infection). Cell type and time point are not known.

This clonotype has ten or more counts. This chain joins TRBV7-2 and TRBJ1-1; possibly TRBD1 for D (6 bases). Per germline, CDR1 SGHTA and CDR2 FQGNSA. This CDR3 is 13 amino acids long. V lost 5 bases to trimming and J lost 4 bases, with 11 bases between them. The CDR3 DNA is TGTGCCAGCAGCGGAACGGGGGCCACTGAAGCTTTCTTT. Its protein product is CASSGTGATEAFF.

V usage is TRBV12-3 or TRBV12-4 and J usage is TRBJ1-2, with D tentatively TRBD1 (5 bases). CDR3 length: 14 amino acids. V was trimmed by 3 bases and J by 8 bases, leaving 16 bases between them. The CDR3 reads CASSFQGSIRGYTF. DNA for the CDR3: TGTGCCAGCAGTTTTCAGGGATCGATTCGAGGCTACACCTTC.

This clonotype was recorded many times. The genes are TRBV27 and TRBJ1-2; D gene uncertain. Germline assignment: CDR1 MNHEY and CDR2 SMNVEV (reference sequence). The length of the CDR3 is 12 residues. V dropped 5 bases and J dropped 3 bases, with 7 bases sitting between them. CDR3 DNA: TGTGCCAGCAGTGACCGCTACTATGGCTACACCTTC. Amino acid sequence: CASSDRYYGYTF.

The table lists this clonotype with a few counts. The chain has TRBV4-3 and TRBJ2-4; a weak D match, TRBD2 (5 bases). Trimming shortened V by 0 bases and J by 8 bases, and 11 bases separated the two germline ends. The CDR3 length is 14 residues. From germline, CDR1 is LGHNA and CDR2 YSLEER. Here the CDR3 DNA reads TGCGCCAGCAGCCAAGATGAGGAGGCGTACATTCAGTACTTC. Protein sequence: CASSQDEEAYIQYF.

This clonotype was seen only a few times. The chain carries TRBV7-9 and TRBJ1-5; 9 bases are shared with TRBD1. V shed 5 bases and J 6 bases; nucleotides not matched to a gene: 11. Germline V gene lookup returns CDR1 SEHNR and CDR2 FQNEAQ (reference sequence). CDR3 length: 16 amino acids. The CDR3 region is CASSRGDTGGGQPQHF. The CDR3 region has the DNA TGTGCCAGCAGCCGGGGAGATACAGGGGGCGGTCAGCCCCAGCATTTT.

This chain joins TRBV7-2 and TRBJ1-2; TRBD1 aligns across 9 bases. The CDR3 contains 14 residues. CDR1 is SGHTA and CDR2 is FQGNSA in the germline V gene. Germline trimming cut 7 bases from V and 2 bases from J; bases unmatched to any gene: 5. CDR3 in amino acids: CASNPTGGNYGYTF. CDR3 bases: TGTGCCAGCAACCCGACAGGGGGGAACTATGGCTACACCTTC.

The chain carries TRBV9 and TRBJ2-7; possible D gene TRBD1, 6 bases. Germline CDR1 is SGDLS and CDR2 is YYNGEE. Trimming pared 0 bases from V and 5 bases from J, leaving 15 bases between. This CDR3 comprises 15 residues. CDR3 DNA: TGTGCCAGCAGCGTAGCTCGGCAGGGGATGCACGAGCAGTACGTC. As protein: CASSVARQGMHEQYV.

The genes are TRBV20-1 and TRBJ2-1, with D hard to call. With 5 bases removed from V and 3 bases from J, the gap between germline ends came to 2 bases. CDR1 and CDR2 (germline): DFQATT, SNEGSKA (reference sequence). The CDR3 is 10 residues long. The CDR3 sequence: CSADYNEQFF. The CDR3 nucleotides read TGCAGTGCTGACTACAATGAGCAGTTCTTC.

The table lists this clonotype with a few counts. The CDR3 sequence: CASRNTGGYGYTF. CDR3 sequence (DNA): TGTGCCAGCAGGAACACAGGGGGTTATGGCTACACCTTC. The J gene is TRBJ1-2, the V gene TRBV12-3 or TRBV12-4, with 8 bases aligning to TRBD1. Trimming removed 6 bases from V and 5 bases from J; junction bases left unmatched: 5. CDR3 size: 13 residues.

This clonotype was counted a few times. The V and J genes are TRBV7-2 and TRBJ2-7, with D unclear. Germline V gene data show CDR1 as SGHTA and CDR2 as FQGNSA. Trimming removed 3 bases from V and 3 bases from J, with 12 bases in between. The CDR3 consists of 14 residues. The DNA for the CDR3 is TGTGCCAGCAGCTTTGTCGAACAGAGCTACGAGCAGTACGTC. Translating gives CASSFVEQSYEQYV.

The J gene is TRBJ2-1, the V gene TRBV11-2; D possibly uses TRBD1 or TRBD2 (5 bases each). V lost 7 bases, J lost 7 bases, and 17 bases lay in between. Germline V gives CDR1 SGHAT, CDR2 FQNNGV. The CDR3 runs to 14 residues. The DNA for the CDR3 is TGTGCCAGCACCCTGAGGGACCTGTATAATGAGCAGTTCTTC. Its protein is CASTLRDLYNEQFF.

This clonotype has at least ten counts. The V call is TRBV5-1, the J call TRBJ2-5, with D possibly being TRBD1 (6 bases). CDR3 length equals 13 residues. Deletions cut 1 base from V and 5 bases from J, with 9 bases between. From germline, CDR1 is SGHRS and CDR2 YFSETQ. The CDR3: CASSLSGEETQYF. CDR3 coding DNA: TGCGCCAGCAGCTTGTCAGGGGAGGAGACCCAGTACTTC.

V is TRBV4-3 and J is TRBJ1-2, with D hard to call. Germline CDR1 LGHNA, CDR2 YSLEER. Trimming cost V 0 bases and J 2 bases, with 16 bases left between them. The CDR3 runs to 17 residues. This CDR3 reads CASSQEGWPGLNYGYTF. The CDR3 DNA is TGCGCCAGCAGCCAAGAAGGATGGCCCGGACTAAACTATGGCTACACCTTC.

This sequence joins TRBV3-1 and TRBJ2-2; TRBD2 matches at 8 bases. Germline CDR1 is LGHDT and CDR2 is YNNKEL (reference sequence). CDR3 length: 16 amino acids. The junction had 5 bases not matched to a gene; V was cut back by 5 bases and J by 0 bases. The CDR3, as DNA: TGTGCCAGCAGCTTTCTAGCGGGCGCGAACACCGGGGAGCTGTTTTTT. It yields the protein CASSFLAGANTGELFF.

This clonotype was recorded a few times. At one end the junction does not follow the germline gene, possibly because of a read error. This chain connects TRBV20-1 to TRBJ2-3; D is possibly TRBD1 (5 bases). Germline lookup yields CDR1 DFQATT and CDR2 SNEGSKA (reference sequence). The CDR3 extends over 15 amino acids. In DNA, the CDR3 is TGCAGTGGTAGAAGGGGTCAGGACGCCACAGATACGCAGTATTTT. Translating gives CSGRRGQDATDTQYF.

This clonotype was seen once. The chain has TRBV4-2 and TRBJ2-2, with D perhaps matching TRBD1 (5 bases). This CDR3 is built from 13 residues. The V gene's germline CDR1 is LGHNA and CDR2 YNFKEQ. Between the trimmed V and J ends, which lost 1 base and 8 bases, there was a span of 8 bases. The CDR3 protein is CASSQAQGGELFF. In DNA, the CDR3 is TGTGCCAGCAGCCAAGCCCAGGGAGGGGAGCTGTTTTTT.

This clonotype was picked up a small number of times. With a much larger clone just one base away, this may be a read error. The V gene is TRBV5-1, the J gene TRBJ2-3, with D hard to call. The CDR3 contains 14 residues. The germline V gene encodes CDR1 SGHRS and CDR2 YFSETQ. The CDR3 spells CASSLGISQDTRYF. DNA of the CDR3: TGCGCCAGCAGCTTGGGAATCTCCCAGGATACGCGGTATTTT. The full variable domain, in which reference TRBV5-1 and TRBJ2-3 provide the parts outside the CDR3, is KAGVTQTPRYLIKTRGQQVTLSCSPISGHRSVSWYQQTPGQGLQFLFEYFSETQRNKGNFPGRFSGRQFSNSRSEMNVSTLELGDSALYLCASSLGISQDTRYFGPGTRLTVL.

This clonotype was counted many times. This chain connects TRBV13 to TRBJ2-7; 8 bases are shared with TRBD2. Germline CDR1 reads PRHDT; CDR2 reads FYEKMQ (reference sequence). V lost 5 bases, J lost 7 bases, and 13 bases stayed unmatched. The CDR3 runs 15 residues. In DNA, the CDR3 is TGTGCCAGCAGCCGCGCCGGGAGGGGGGCTCGGGAGCAGTACGTC. It encodes CASSRAGRGAREQYV.

This clonotype was detected many times. The chain employs TRBV20-1 and TRBJ2-2; D possibly corresponds to TRBD1 (6 bases). V was cut by 3 bases and J by 6 bases, with 23 bases left in between. Germline CDR1 is DFQATT and CDR2 is SNEGSKA (reference sequence). The CDR3 spans 17 residues. CDR3 nucleotides: TGCAGTGCTAGGGGCGTTCTCAGGGGCAATTCAGCCGGGGAGCTGTTTTTT. Amino acids: CSARGVLRGNSAGELFF.

There are a few counts of this clonotype. The J gene is TRBJ1-1, the V gene TRBV27, with D uncertain. This CDR3 is built from 13 residues. In germline, CDR1 is MNHEY, CDR2 SMNVEV (reference sequence). V gave up 5 bases and J gave up 1 base, with 8 bases separating them. The CDR3 here is CASSAVGNTEAFF. The DNA of the CDR3 is TGTGCCAGCAGTGCGGTCGGGAACACTGAAGCTTTCTTT.